The 27 T cell receptor beta chains reported below all come from one sample, sequenced in a study of control samples from healthy donors and cancer patients. Some clones are missing from TCRdb's copy, which holds only in-frame ones; the method was immunoSEQ multiplex PCR. The sample includes about 110,000 clones, around 80% of them seen just once. The material sequenced was blood. Receptors originate from a man between 18 and 35 years old in good health.

V is TRBV28 and J is TRBJ2-2; 7 bases are a match to TRBD1. The CDR3 is 17 residues long. V gave up 7 bases and J gave up 5 bases; unmatched junction bases: 16. Germline CDR1 is MDHEN and CDR2 is SYDVKM. The CDR3 DNA sequence: TGTGCCAGCATTGGCCTCGTATGGGACAGAGGGACCGGGGAGCTGTTTTTT. Protein product: CASIGLVWDRGTGELFF.

CDR3 nucleotides: TGCGCCAGCAGTGAGTCCGGTTGGATGAGGTATTTT. Protein sequence: CASSESGWMRYF. The chain is built from TRBV10-1 and TRBJ1-3; D uncertain. CDR3 size: 12 residues. The V gene lost 0 bases and the J gene lost 16 bases, with 13 bases spanning the gap. CDR1 WNHNN and CDR2 SYGVQD come from the germline V gene (reference sequence).

The CDR3, as DNA: TGTGCCAGCAGCCTCGGGACAGGGGGGCCCTATGGCTACACCTTC. Translation: CASSLGTGGPYGYTF. The chain combines TRBV7-9 with TRBJ1-2; 11 bases line up with TRBD1. The CDR3 totals 15 residues. CDR1 is SEHNR and CDR2 is FQNEAQ in the germline V gene (reference sequence). J lost 4 bases, V lost 5 bases, and 6 bases had no gene match.

This clone has more than one count but fewer than ten. This chain links TRBV24-1 with TRBJ2-3; D gene uncertain. Germline assignment: CDR1 KGHDR and CDR2 SFDVKD. CDR3 size: 13 residues. Trimming removed 3 bases from V and 5 bases from J, with 8 bases in between. The CDR3 spells CATSDGVIDTQYF. CDR3 nucleotides: TGTGCCACCAGTGATGGTGTGATAGATACGCAGTATTTT.

The chain combines TRBV4-1 with TRBJ2-3; a possible D gene is TRBD1 (6 bases). This CDR3 is 14 amino acids long. Germline-derived CDR1 and CDR2 are MGHRA and YSYEKL. The V gene lost 3 bases and the J gene lost 6 bases, with 13 bases spanning the gap. CDR3 loop: CASSQDTGRDTQYF. The DNA for the CDR3 is TGCGCCAGCAGCCAGGATACAGGGCGGGATACGCAGTATTTT.

This clone was detected a few times. V gene TRBV28 combines with J gene TRBJ1-5, with D perhaps matching TRBD1 (5 bases). Trimming removed 3 bases at V and 4 bases at J, with 10 bases between. The V gene's germline CDR1 is MDHEN and CDR2 SYDVKM. The CDR3 totals 14 residues. DNA of the CDR3: TGTGCCAGCAGTTTTCACAGGAGTAATCAGCCCCAGCATTTT. The encoded protein is CASSFHRSNQPQHF.

The chain combines TRBV2 with TRBJ1-5; D uncertain. The length of the CDR3 is 13 residues. CDR1 SNHLY and CDR2 FYNNEI come from the germline V gene. V lost 6 bases, J lost 3 bases, and 9 bases lay in between. CDR3 sequence reads: CASRAGLNQPQHF. The CDR3 DNA follows: TGTGCCAGCAGGGCGGGCCTCAATCAGCCCCAGCATTTT.

The V call is TRBV5-1, the J call TRBJ2-5; D is possibly TRBD1 or TRBD2 (5 bases each). V was pared by 4 bases and J by 3 bases, with 10 bases between. Germline-derived CDR1 and CDR2 are SGHRS and YFSETQ. The CDR3 consists of 13 residues. The CDR3 protein is CASSREGKETQYF. CDR3 bases: TGCGCCAGCAGCCGAGAGGGGAAAGAGACCCAGTACTTC.

This clone was detected only once. The J gene is TRBJ2-2, the V gene TRBV3-1 (or the pseudogene TRBV3-2); D gene unclear. CDR1 is LGHDT and CDR2 is YNNKEL in the germline V gene (reference sequence). This CDR3 is 14 amino acids long. Trimming removed 4 bases from V and 7 bases from J, with 13 bases in between. The CDR3: CASSPLWNSGELFF. DNA of the CDR3: TGTGCCAGCAGCCCCTTATGGAATAGCGGGGAGCTGTTTTTT.

This chain uses TRBV5-6 with TRBJ2-7, with 8 positions matching TRBD1. This CDR3 is 14 amino acids long. V shed 3 bases and J 2 bases; nucleotides not matched to a gene: 4. Germline lookup yields CDR1 SGHDT and CDR2 YYEEEE. The CDR3 sequence: CASSWTGLPYEQYF. The CDR3 DNA sequence: TGTGCCAGCAGCTGGACAGGGCTGCCCTACGAGCAGTACTTC.

V and J are TRBV14 and TRBJ2-5, with D perhaps matching TRBD2 (5 bases). This CDR3 contains 12 residues. With 1 base removed from V and 5 bases from J, the gap between germline ends came to 5 bases. CDR1 SGHDN and CDR2 FVKESK come from the germline V gene. The CDR3 region is CASSQAGETQYF. The CDR3 DNA reads as TGTGCCAGCAGCCAAGCGGGGGAGACCCAGTACTTC. Looking up the rest from reference TRBV14 and TRBJ2-5 gives the full variable domain: EAGVTQFPSHSVIEKGQTVTLRCDPISGHDNLYWYRRVMGKEIKFLLHFVKESKQDESGMPNNRFLAERTGGTYSTLKVQPAELEDSGVYFCASSQAGETQYFGPGTRLLVL.

The chain combines TRBV21-1 with TRBJ2-7; the table names TRBD1, a call not compared with the DNA. TRBV21-1 is a pseudogene. This CDR3 has 16 amino acids. The CDR3 protein is CASSPPRHIRSYEQYV. Written as DNA, the CDR3 is TGTGCCAGCAGCCCCCCCCGTCACATTCGATCCTACGAGCAGTACGTC.

The gene calls are TRBV28 and TRBJ1-6, with D unclear. Deletions cut 3 bases from V and 7 bases from J, with 7 bases between. Germline CDR1 and CDR2: MDHEN and SYDVKM. This CDR3 has 13 residues. This CDR3 reads CASSFWENSPLHF. As DNA, the CDR3 is TGTGCCAGCAGTTTCTGGGAGAATTCACCCCTCCACTTT.

The rearrangement uses TRBV10-3 and TRBJ2-2; TRBD2 matches 9 bases. Germline V gives CDR1 ENHRY, CDR2 SYGVKD. The CDR3 is made up of 16 amino acids. V gave up 0 bases and J gave up 5 bases; unmatched junction bases: 4. CDR3 residues: CAISESAGGPTGELFF. CDR3 coding DNA: TGTGCCATCAGTGAGTCGGCGGGGGGGCCGACCGGGGAGCTGTTTTTT.

The chain recombines TRBV9 with TRBJ2-1, with D unresolved. CDR3 length: 15 amino acids. Trimming removed 0 bases from V and 0 bases from J, with 7 bases in between. The germline V gene has CDR1 SGDLS and CDR2 YYNGEE. The CDR3 DNA sequence: TGTGCCAGCAGCGTAGTTCCTAGCTCCTACAATGAGCAGTTCTTC. Translation gives CASSVVPSSYNEQFF.

This chain joins TRBV6-5 and TRBJ2-7, with TRBD1 matching 7 bases. The V and J ends lost 5 bases and 4 bases, in that order; junction bases with no gene match: 5. This CDR3 is built from 13 residues. CDR1 is MNHEY, CDR2 SVGAGI, per germline. The chain's CDR3 is CASSTKTGYEQYF. The CDR3 DNA reads TGTGCCAGCAGTACAAAGACAGGGTACGAGCAGTACTTC.

This clone was detected once. V gene TRBV12-3 or TRBV12-4 combines with J gene TRBJ1-3; D unclear. Trimming removed 5 bases at V and 0 bases at J, with 5 bases between. The CDR3 length is 13 residues. The CDR3 DNA sequence: TGTGCCAGCAGTCAGGTCTCTGGAAACACCATATATTTT. Residues: CASSQVSGNTIYF.

The V call is TRBV6-5, the J call TRBJ1-1, with a weak D call TRBD1 (6 bases). V gave up 11 bases and J gave up 4 bases, with 17 bases separating them. There are 13 residues in the CDR3. Per germline, CDR1 MNHEY and CDR2 SVGAGI. The chain's CDR3 is CAVQTGRGTEAFF. The CDR3 nucleotides read TGTGCCGTCCAAACAGGGAGGGGCACTGAAGCTTTCTTT.

The chain recombines TRBV5-5 with TRBJ1-1; D remains unclear. The germline V gene has CDR1 SGHKS and CDR2 YYEKEE (reference sequence). The CDR3 consists of 11 residues. V gave up 3 bases and J gave up 1 base, with 1 base separating them. The CDR3 region is CASSSNTEAFF. CDR3 in DNA: TGTGCCAGCAGCTCGAACACTGAAGCTTTCTTT. Drawing the rest from reference TRBV5-5 and TRBJ1-1, the complete variable domain is DAGVTQSPTHLIKTRGQQVTLRCSPISGHKSVSWYQQVLGQGPQFIFQYYEKEERGRGNFPDRFSARQFPNYSSELNVNALLLGDSALYLCASSSNTEAFFGQGTRLTVV.

The chain has TRBV28 and TRBJ1-1, with 8 positions matching TRBD1. V dropped 3 bases and J dropped 9; count of bases not matched to a gene: 6. CDR3 length: 13 amino acids. Per germline, CDR1 MDHEN and CDR2 SYDVKM. CDR3 sequence reads: CASSFSSGGQAFF. The CDR3 DNA follows: TGTGCCAGCAGTTTTTCTTCAGGGGGCCAAGCTTTCTTT.

The genes are TRBV19 and TRBJ1-5; D is uncertain. The CDR3 sequence is 13 residues long. Trimming cost V 8 bases and J 5 bases, with 13 bases left between them. Germline CDR1 is LNHDA and CDR2 is SQIVND (reference sequence). This chain's CDR3 is CASATLRDQPQHF. The CDR3 DNA reads TGTGCCAGTGCTACCTTACGCGATCAGCCCCAGCATTTT.

V and J are TRBV14 and TRBJ2-2; either TRBD1 or TRBD2 may supply D (6 bases each). Germline V gene data show CDR1 as SGHDN and CDR2 as FVKESK. The CDR3 contains 16 residues. The germline V and J ends were trimmed by 0 bases and 5 bases, with 13 bases remaining between them. DNA for the CDR3: TGTGCCAGCAGCCAAGAGCCTAGGGGGAGGACCGGGGAGCTGTTTTTT. This translates into CASSQEPRGRTGELFF.

The rearrangement links TRBV9 to TRBJ2-7; D may correspond to TRBD1 or TRBD2 (5 bases each). V was cut by 0 bases and J by 0 bases, with 10 bases left in between. Germline values: CDR1 SGDLS, CDR2 YYNGEE. The CDR3 totals 15 residues. CDR3 residues: CASSVGGGRSYEQYF. In DNA form, the CDR3 reads TGTGCCAGCAGCGTAGGTGGGGGACGCTCCTACGAGCAGTACTTC.

The chain has TRBV5-1 and TRBJ1-1, with 7 bases lining up with TRBD1. CDR1 and CDR2 from the germline V gene are SGHRS and YFSETQ. This CDR3 comprises 16 residues. V lost 9 bases and J lost 3; bases outside the gene matches: 17. The CDR3 reads CATSKEGARRDTEAFF. The CDR3 region has the DNA TGCGCCACTTCCAAGGAGGGGGCTCGGAGGGACACTGAAGCTTTCTTT.

The CDR3: CASSVLAGGSEQFF. Here the CDR3 DNA reads TGTGCCAGCAGCGTACTAGCGGGGGGGAGTGAGCAGTTCTTC. The chain combines TRBV11-2 with TRBJ2-1; 13 nucleotides line up with TRBD2. V lost 5 bases, J lost 9 bases, and 4 bases stayed unmatched. This CDR3 is 14 amino acids long. Germline assignment: CDR1 SGHAT and CDR2 FQNNGV.

V is TRBV7-2 and J is TRBJ2-2; D perhaps matches TRBD1 (5 bases). The V and J ends lost 1 base and 4 bases respectively, with 13 bases between them. The CDR3 totals 16 residues. The V gene's germline CDR1 is SGHTA and CDR2 FQGNSA. The CDR3 loop is CASSLGDRQTTGELFF. The CDR3 DNA reads as TGTGCCAGCAGCTTAGGGGATAGACAGACCACCGGGGAGCTGTTTTTT.

The rearrangement joins TRBV14 to TRBJ1-1; TRBD1 matches 8 bases. The germline V gene encodes CDR1 SGHDN and CDR2 FVKESK. The CDR3 totals 13 residues. V trimming: 8 bases; J trimming: 4 bases; junction bases outside the gene matches: 6. Written as DNA, the CDR3 is TGTGCCAGCCGCAGGGGGCAGACCACTGAAGCTTTCTTT. This sequence encodes CASRRGQTTEAFF. The entire variable domain, with the rest obtained from reference TRBV14 and TRBJ1-1, is as follows: EAGVTQFPSHSVIEKGQTVTLRCDPISGHDNLYWYRRVMGKEIKFLLHFVKESKQDESGMPNNRFLAERTGGTYSTLKVQPAELEDSGVYFCASRRGQTTEAFFGQGTRLTVV.